Presented here are 12 T cell receptor beta chains from one specimen sequenced in a study of blood T cell repertoires in COVID-19. Here immunoSEQ multiplex PCR was the method, and the copy in TCRdb shows in-frame clones only, minus some. The data contain more than 200,000 clones, approximately 84% of them singletons. Sequences were obtained from peripheral blood. Receptors originate from a man at least 80 years old with acute or convalescent COVID-19.

V gene TRBV27 combines with J gene TRBJ2-7; 9 bases match TRBD1. This CDR3 spans 15 amino acids. Germline V gives CDR1 MNHEY, CDR2 SMNVEV (reference sequence). With V trimmed by 3 bases and J by 4 bases, 7 bases remained unmatched. CDR3 in amino acids: CASSLRGQGSYEQYF. The DNA of the CDR3 is TGTGCCAGCAGTTTGCGCGGACAGGGGTCGTACGAGCAGTACTTC.

V gene TRBV27 combines with J gene TRBJ2-1; 8 positions agree with TRBD2. The CDR3 consists of 17 residues. The V gene end was trimmed by 2 bases and the J gene end by 1 base; junction bases not matched to a gene: 7. Germline V gene lookup returns CDR1 MNHEY and CDR2 SMNVEV (reference sequence). The CDR3 DNA is TGTGCCAGCAGTTTAGTACCAGCGGGAGTGTCCTACAATGAGCAGTTCTTC. Amino acid sequence: CASSLVPAGVSYNEQFF.

The rearrangement joins TRBV27 to TRBJ2-6, with 9 bases lining up with TRBD2. V gave up 4 bases and J gave up 0 bases; unmatched junction bases: 10. Looked up from germline, CDR1 is MNHEY and CDR2 is SMNVEV (reference sequence). This CDR3 has 19 amino acids. CDR3 amino acids: CASSSVPSGVGSGANVLTF. The DNA for the CDR3 is TGTGCCAGCAGTTCGGTCCCTAGCGGGGTGGGCTCTGGGGCCAACGTCCTGACTTTC. The whole variable domain, filled in from reference TRBV27 and TRBJ2-6, reads EAQVTQNPRYLITVTGKKLTVTCSQNMNHEYMSWYRQDPGLGLRQIYYSMNVEVTDKGDVPEGYKVSRKEKRNFPLILESPSPNQTSLYFCASSSVPSGVGSGANVLTFGAGSRLTVL.

This chain joins TRBV7-2 and TRBJ2-7, with D hard to call. CDR3 length equals 14 residues. Germline V gene lookup returns CDR1 SGHTA and CDR2 FQGNSA. V dropped 1 base and J dropped 0 bases, with 7 bases sitting between them. The CDR3: CASSLVFSSYEQYF. For the CDR3, the DNA is TGTGCCAGCAGCTTAGTTTTCAGCTCCTACGAGCAGTACTTC.

The chain recombines TRBV7-2 with TRBJ2-4; 15 bases match TRBD2. The CDR3 consists of 18 residues. Trimming at V came to 3 bases and at J to 4 bases, leaving 7 bases not matched to a gene. The germline gives CDR1 SGHTA, CDR2 FQGNSA. The CDR3 is CASSFGLAGGPGKNIQYF. CDR3 bases: TGTGCCAGCAGCTTTGGACTAGCGGGAGGGCCGGGGAAAAACATTCAGTACTTC. Supplemented by reference TRBV7-2 and TRBJ2-4, the full variable domain reads GAGVSQSPSNKVTEKGKDVELRCDPISGHTALYWYRQSLGQGLEFLIYFQGNSAPDKSGLPSDRFSAERTGGSVSTLTIQRTQQEDSAVYLCASSFGLAGGPGKNIQYFGAGTRLSVL.

This chain joins TRBV19 and TRBJ1-2; the match to TRBD1 covers 7 bases. The CDR3 has 14 residues. With V trimmed by 5 bases and J by 0 bases, 3 bases remained unmatched. Looked up from germline, CDR1 is LNHDA and CDR2 is SQIVND (reference sequence). This CDR3 is CASSLGTANYGYTF. As DNA, the CDR3 is TGTGCCAGTAGTCTCGGGACAGCTAACTATGGCTACACCTTC.

This clone has a handful of counts. The genes are TRBV3-1 (or the pseudogene TRBV3-2) and TRBJ2-3, with 8 nucleotides matching TRBD2. V lost 4 bases to trimming and J lost 4 bases; unmatched junction nucleotides: 4. The CDR3 totals 14 residues. CDR1 is LGHDT and CDR2 is YNNKEL in the germline V gene (reference sequence). The CDR3 region is CASSPTGLADTQYF. CDR3 in DNA: TGTGCCAGCAGCCCCACGGGACTAGCAGATACGCAGTATTTT.

This clone was recorded only once. The J gene is TRBJ2-5, the V gene TRBV7-2; TRBD2 matches at 12 bases. This CDR3 has 16 residues. Germline V gene data show CDR1 as SGHTA and CDR2 as FQGNSA. V gave up 5 bases and J gave up 1 base; unmatched junction bases: 5. The CDR3 region has the DNA TGTGCCAGCAGCCCAGGACTAGCGGGGTCCCAAGAGACCCAGTACTTC. Protein sequence: CASSPGLAGSQETQYF.

This sequence joins TRBV29-1 and TRBJ2-7, with 8 bases that match TRBD2. V was pared by 4 bases and J by 3 bases, with 2 bases of the junction left unmatched. Looked up from germline, CDR1 is SQVTM and CDR2 is ANQGSEA. The CDR3 has 12 residues. The DNA of the CDR3 is TGCAGCGTTGCGCTAGCGGGCTACGAGCAGTACTTC. Translating it yields CSVALAGYEQYF.

This chain links TRBV15 with TRBJ2-2; 13 bases line up with TRBD2. The germline V gene has CDR1 LNHNV and CDR2 YYDKDF (reference sequence). The CDR3 consists of 15 residues. Trimming cost V 1 base and J 8 bases; bases outside gene matches: 1. CDR3 in DNA: TGTGCCACCAGCAGAGGGACTAGCGGGAGTGGGGAGCTGTTTTTT. It encodes CATSRGTSGSGELFF.

The J gene is TRBJ2-7, the V gene TRBV30, with D tentatively TRBD2 (5 bases). Trimming left V 2 bases short and J 4 bases short, with 21 bases between. This CDR3 comprises 16 residues. Germline CDR1 reads GTSNPN; CDR2 reads SVGIG (reference sequence). The CDR3 DNA is TGTGCCTGGAGTAAAACAGCAGCGGCTATGGTTTACGAGCAGTACTTC. Its translation: CAWSKTAAAMVYEQYF.

The CDR3 coding sequence is TGTGCCAGCAGTGAAGCAGCATATCGTTATGGCTACACCTTC. Translating it yields CASSEAAYRYGYTF. The V gene is TRBV6-1, the J gene TRBJ1-2; D gene unclear. The ends were cut back, 0 bases at V and 5 bases at J, with 10 bases in the middle. Germline CDR1 is MNHNS and CDR2 is SASEGT. CDR3 length: 14 amino acids.